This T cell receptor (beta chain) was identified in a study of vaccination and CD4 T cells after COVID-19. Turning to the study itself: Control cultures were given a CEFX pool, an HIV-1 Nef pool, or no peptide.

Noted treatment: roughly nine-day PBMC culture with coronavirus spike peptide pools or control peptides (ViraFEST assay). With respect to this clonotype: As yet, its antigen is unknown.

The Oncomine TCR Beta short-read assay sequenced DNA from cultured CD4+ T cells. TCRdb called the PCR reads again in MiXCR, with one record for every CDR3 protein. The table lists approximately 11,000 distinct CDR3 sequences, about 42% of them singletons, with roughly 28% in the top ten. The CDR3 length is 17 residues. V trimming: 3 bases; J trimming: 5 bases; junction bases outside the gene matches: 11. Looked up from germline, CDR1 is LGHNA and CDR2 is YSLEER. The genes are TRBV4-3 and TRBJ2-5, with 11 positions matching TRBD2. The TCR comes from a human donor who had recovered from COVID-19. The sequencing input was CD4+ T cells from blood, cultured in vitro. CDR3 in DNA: TGCGCCAGCAGCCAGGTTATTAGCGGGGGGGATTGGGAGACCCAGTACTTC. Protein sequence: CASSQVISGGDWETQYF.